This T cell receptor beta chain was identified during a study of T cell clones after liver transplantation. Study-level information: TCRbeta sequencing after a pre-transplant mixed lymphocyte reaction identified graft-donor-reactive clones, later tracked in post-transplant blood. Draws occurred before transplant, before withdrawal, and after complete or failed withdrawal. Standard immunosuppression, with no induction, continued until 12-24 months after transplant.

With V trimmed by 4 bases and J by 2 bases, 5 bases remained unmatched. The germline V gene encodes CDR1 MDHEN and CDR2 SYDVKM. The CDR3 sequence is 16 residues long. Clones were read by immunoSEQ multiplex PCR, and TCRdb kept only the in-frame ones, dropping some. The profile covers roughly 100,000 clones, with roughly four fifths appearing a single time and 0.8% to 1% taken by the ten largest. The chain employs TRBV28 and TRBJ2-3; TRBD2 matches at 11 bases. The material sequenced was CD4+ T cells from blood, taken before liver transplant. This receptor was identified in a human donor who received a liver transplant. The CDR3 loop is CASSSRLAGPTDTQYF. In DNA form, the CDR3 reads TGTGCCAGCAGTTCAAGACTAGCGGGGCCCACAGATACGCAGTATTTT.